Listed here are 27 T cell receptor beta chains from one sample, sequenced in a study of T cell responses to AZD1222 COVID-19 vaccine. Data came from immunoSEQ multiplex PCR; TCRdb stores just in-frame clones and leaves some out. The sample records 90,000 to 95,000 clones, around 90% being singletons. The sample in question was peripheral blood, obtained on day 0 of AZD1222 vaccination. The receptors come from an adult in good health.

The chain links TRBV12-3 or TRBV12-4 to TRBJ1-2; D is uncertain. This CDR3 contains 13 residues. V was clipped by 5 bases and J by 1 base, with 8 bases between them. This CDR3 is CASSIILNYGYTF. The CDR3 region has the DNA TGTGCCAGCAGTATAATACTTAACTATGGCTACACCTTC.

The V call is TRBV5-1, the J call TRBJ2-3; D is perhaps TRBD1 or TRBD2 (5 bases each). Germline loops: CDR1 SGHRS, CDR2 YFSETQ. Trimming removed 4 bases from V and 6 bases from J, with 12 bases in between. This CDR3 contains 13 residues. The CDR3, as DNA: TGCGCCAGCAGCCCTTCCGGGGCGGATACGCAGTATTTT. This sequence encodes CASSPSGADTQYF.

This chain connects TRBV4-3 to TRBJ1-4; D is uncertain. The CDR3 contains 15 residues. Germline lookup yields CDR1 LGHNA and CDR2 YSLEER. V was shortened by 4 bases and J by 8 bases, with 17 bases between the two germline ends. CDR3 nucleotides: TGCGCCAGCAGCCCCTCAGCACTTAGAAGGGAAAAACTGTTTTTT. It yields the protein CASSPSALRREKLFF.

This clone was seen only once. The chain's CDR3 is CASSLYSDNEKLFF. CDR3 DNA: TGTGCCAGCAGCTTGTATAGCGACAATGAAAAACTGTTTTTT. The chain has TRBV7-9 and TRBJ1-4, with no clear D. CDR3 length: 14 residues. From germline, CDR1 is SEHNR and CDR2 FQNEAQ (reference sequence). Trimming took 3 bases from V and 5 from J, leaving 10 bases between them. Together with reference TRBV7-9 and TRBJ1-4, the CDR3 gives the full variable domain: DTGVSQNPRHKITKRGQNVTFRCDPISEHNRLYWYRQTLGQGPEFLTYFQNEAQLEKSRLLSDRFSAERPKGSFSTLEIQRTEQGDSAMYLCASSLYSDNEKLFFGSGTQLSVL.

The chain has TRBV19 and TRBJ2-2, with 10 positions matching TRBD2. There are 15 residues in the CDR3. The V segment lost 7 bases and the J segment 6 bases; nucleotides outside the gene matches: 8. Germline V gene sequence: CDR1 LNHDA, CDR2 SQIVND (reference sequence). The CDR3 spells CASTPLAGPAGELFF. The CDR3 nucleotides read TGTGCCAGTACCCCACTAGCGGGGCCCGCCGGGGAGCTGTTTTTT.

CDR3 protein: CASSSMDRSNEKLFF. CDR3 coding DNA: TGTGCCAGCAGTTCCATGGACAGGAGTAATGAAAAACTGTTTTTT. The rearrangement links TRBV11-2 to TRBJ1-4, with TRBD1 matching over 7 bases. From germline, CDR1 is SGHAT and CDR2 FQNNGV. The CDR3 consists of 15 residues. J lost 4 bases, V lost 6 bases, and 8 bases had no gene match.

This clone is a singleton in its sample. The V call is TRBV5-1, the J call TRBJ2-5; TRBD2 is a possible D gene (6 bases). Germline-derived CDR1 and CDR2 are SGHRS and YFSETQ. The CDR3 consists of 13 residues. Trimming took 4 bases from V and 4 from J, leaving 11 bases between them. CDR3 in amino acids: CASSRGGAETQYF. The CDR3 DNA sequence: TGCGCCAGCAGCCGTGGAGGGGCAGAGACCCAGTACTTC.

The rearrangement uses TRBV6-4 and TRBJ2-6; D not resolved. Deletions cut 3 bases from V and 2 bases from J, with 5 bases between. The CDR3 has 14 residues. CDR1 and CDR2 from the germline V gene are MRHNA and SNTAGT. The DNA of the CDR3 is TGTGCCAGCAGTGAGCTGGCTGGGGCCAACGTCCTGACTTTC. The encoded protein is CASSELAGANVLTF.

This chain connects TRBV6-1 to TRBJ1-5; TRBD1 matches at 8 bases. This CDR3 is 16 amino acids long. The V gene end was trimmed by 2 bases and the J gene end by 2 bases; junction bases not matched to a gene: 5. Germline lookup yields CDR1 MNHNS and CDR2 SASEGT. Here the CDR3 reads CASSEWAGGGNQPQHF. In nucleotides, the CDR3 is TGTGCCAGCAGTGAATGGGCAGGGGGCGGCAATCAGCCCCAGCATTTT.

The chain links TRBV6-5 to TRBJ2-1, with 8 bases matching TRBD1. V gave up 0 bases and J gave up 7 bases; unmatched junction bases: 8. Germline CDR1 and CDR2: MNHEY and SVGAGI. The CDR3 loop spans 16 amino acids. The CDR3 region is CASSYSVGTGTNEQFF. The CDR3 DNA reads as TGTGCCAGCAGTTACTCGGTTGGGACAGGCACGAATGAGCAGTTCTTC.

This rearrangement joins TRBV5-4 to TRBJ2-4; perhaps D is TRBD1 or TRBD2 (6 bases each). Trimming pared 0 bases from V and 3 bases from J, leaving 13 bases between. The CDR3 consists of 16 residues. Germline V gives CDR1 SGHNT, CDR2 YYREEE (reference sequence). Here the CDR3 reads CASSLADRGDKNIQYF. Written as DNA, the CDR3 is TGTGCCAGCAGCTTGGCAGATAGGGGGGACAAAAACATTCAGTACTTC.

The CDR3 region is CASSLIAYEQYF. In DNA, the CDR3 is TGTGCCAGCAGCTTGATAGCTTACGAGCAGTACTTC. The gene calls are TRBV7-9 and TRBJ2-7; D is unresolved. CDR1 SEHNR and CDR2 FQNEAQ come from the germline V gene (reference sequence). The CDR3 covers 12 residues. With 3 bases removed from V and 4 bases from J, the gap between germline ends came to 7 bases.

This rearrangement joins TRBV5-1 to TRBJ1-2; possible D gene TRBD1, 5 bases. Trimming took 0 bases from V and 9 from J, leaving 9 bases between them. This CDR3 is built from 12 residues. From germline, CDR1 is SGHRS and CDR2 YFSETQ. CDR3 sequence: CASSLVGERYTF. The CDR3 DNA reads TGCGCCAGCAGCTTGGTGGGGGAGCGCTACACCTTC.

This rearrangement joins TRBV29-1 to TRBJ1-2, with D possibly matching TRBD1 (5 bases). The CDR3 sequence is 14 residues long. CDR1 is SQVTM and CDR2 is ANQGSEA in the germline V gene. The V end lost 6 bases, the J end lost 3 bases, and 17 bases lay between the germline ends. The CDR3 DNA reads TGCAGCGTCAGGGCGGGGGAAGGATACTATGGCTACACCTTC. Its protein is CSVRAGEGYYGYTF.

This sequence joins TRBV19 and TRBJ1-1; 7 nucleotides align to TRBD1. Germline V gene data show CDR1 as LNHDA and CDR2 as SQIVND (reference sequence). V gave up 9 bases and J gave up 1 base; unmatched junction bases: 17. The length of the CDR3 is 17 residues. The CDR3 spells CASSAWGRGQPNTEAFF. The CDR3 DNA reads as TGTGCCAGCTCCGCCTGGGGAAGGGGACAGCCGAACACTGAAGCTTTCTTT.

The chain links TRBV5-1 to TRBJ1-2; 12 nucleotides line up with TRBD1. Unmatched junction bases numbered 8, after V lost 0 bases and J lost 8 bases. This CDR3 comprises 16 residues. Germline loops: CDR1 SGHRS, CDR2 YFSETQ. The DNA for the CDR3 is TGCGCCAGCAGCTTGGAATCAGGGACAGGGGGCTGGGGCTACACCTTC. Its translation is CASSLESGTGGWGYTF. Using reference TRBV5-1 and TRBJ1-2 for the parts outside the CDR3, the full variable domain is KAGVTQTPRYLIKTRGQQVTLSCSPISGHRSVSWYQQTPGQGLQFLFEYFSETQRNKGNFPGRFSGRQFSNSRSEMNVSTLELGDSALYLCASSLESGTGGWGYTFGSGTRLTVV.

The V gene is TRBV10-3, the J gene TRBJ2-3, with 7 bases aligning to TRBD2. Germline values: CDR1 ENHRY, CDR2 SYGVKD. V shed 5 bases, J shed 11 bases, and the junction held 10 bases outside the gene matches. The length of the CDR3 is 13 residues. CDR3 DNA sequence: TGTGCCATCAGTCCAAGGGACTACCAAAGGCAGTATTTT. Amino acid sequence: CAISPRDYQRQYF.

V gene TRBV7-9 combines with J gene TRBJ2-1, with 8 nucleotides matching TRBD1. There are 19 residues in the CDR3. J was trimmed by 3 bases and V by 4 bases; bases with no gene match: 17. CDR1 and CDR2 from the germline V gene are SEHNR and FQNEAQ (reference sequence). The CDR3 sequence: CASSSSTGGAYKNYNEQFF. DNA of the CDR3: TGTGCCAGCAGCTCATCTACAGGGGGTGCTTATAAAAACTACAATGAGCAGTTCTTC.

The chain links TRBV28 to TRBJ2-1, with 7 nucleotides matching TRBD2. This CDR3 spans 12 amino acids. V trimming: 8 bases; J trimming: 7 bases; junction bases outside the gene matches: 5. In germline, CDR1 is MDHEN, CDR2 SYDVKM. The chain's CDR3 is CASRLAWNEQFF. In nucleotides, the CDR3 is TGTGCCAGCCGACTAGCCTGGAATGAGCAGTTCTTC.

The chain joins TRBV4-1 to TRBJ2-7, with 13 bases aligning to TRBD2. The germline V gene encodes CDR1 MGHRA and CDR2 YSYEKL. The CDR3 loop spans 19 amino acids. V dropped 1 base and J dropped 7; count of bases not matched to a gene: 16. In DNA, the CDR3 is TGCGCCAGCAGCCAAGCTATCTCCGGACTAGCGGGGGCTCCTCGGGAGCAGTACTTC. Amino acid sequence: CASSQAISGLAGAPREQYF.

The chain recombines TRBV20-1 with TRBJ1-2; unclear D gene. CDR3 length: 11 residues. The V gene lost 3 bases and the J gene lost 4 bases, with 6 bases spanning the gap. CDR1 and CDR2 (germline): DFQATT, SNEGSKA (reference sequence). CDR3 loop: CSARLSYGYTF. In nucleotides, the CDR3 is TGCAGTGCTAGGCTAAGCTATGGCTACACCTTC.

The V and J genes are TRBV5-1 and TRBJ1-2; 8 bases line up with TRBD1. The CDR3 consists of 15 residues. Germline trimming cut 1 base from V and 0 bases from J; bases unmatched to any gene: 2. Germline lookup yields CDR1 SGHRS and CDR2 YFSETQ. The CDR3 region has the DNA TGCGCCAGCAGCTTGACACAGGGGGCTAACTATGGCTACACCTTC. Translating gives CASSLTQGANYGYTF.

DNA of the CDR3: TGTGCTAGTGGTTTGGGACAGGGGACGGGTGAGCAGTTCTTC. Translation gives CASGLGQGTGEQFF. The chain recombines TRBV12-5 with TRBJ2-1; 8 nucleotides match TRBD1. Unmatched junction bases numbered 5, after V lost 1 base and J lost 9 bases. Germline assignment: CDR1 LGHNT and CDR2 FRNRAP. The CDR3 totals 14 residues. The full variable domain, its missing parts supplied by reference TRBV12-5 and TRBJ2-1, is DARVTQTPRHKVTEMGQEVTMRCQPILGHNTVFWYRQTMMQGLELLAYFRNRAPLDDSGMPKDRFSAEMPDATLATLKIQPSEPRDSAVYFCASGLGQGTGEQFFGPGTRLTVL.

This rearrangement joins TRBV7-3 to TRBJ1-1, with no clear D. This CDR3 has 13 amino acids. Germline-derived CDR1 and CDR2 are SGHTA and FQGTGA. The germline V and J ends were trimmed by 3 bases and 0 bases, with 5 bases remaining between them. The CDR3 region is CASSFQLNTEAFF. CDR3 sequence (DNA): TGTGCCAGCAGCTTTCAGCTGAACACTGAAGCTTTCTTT.

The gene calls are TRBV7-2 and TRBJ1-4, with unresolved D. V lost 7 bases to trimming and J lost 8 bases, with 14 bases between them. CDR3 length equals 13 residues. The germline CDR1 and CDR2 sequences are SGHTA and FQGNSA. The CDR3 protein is CASKVGFGEKLFF. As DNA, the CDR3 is TGTGCCAGCAAAGTGGGGTTTGGGGAAAAACTGTTTTTT. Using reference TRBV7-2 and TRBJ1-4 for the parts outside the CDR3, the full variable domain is GAGVSQSPSNKVTEKGKDVELRCDPISGHTALYWYRQSLGQGLEFLIYFQGNSAPDKSGLPSDRFSAERTGGSVSTLTIQRTQQEDSAVYLCASKVGFGEKLFFGSGTQLSVL.

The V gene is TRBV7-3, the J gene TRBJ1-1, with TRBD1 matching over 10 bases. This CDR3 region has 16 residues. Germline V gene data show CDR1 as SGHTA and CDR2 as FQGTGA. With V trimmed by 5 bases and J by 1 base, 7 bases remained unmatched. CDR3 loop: CASSPRDRGGNTEAFF. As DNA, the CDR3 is TGTGCCAGCAGCCCCCGGGACAGGGGAGGGAACACTGAAGCTTTCTTT. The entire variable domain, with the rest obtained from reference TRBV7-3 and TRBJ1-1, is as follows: GAGVSQTPSNKVTEKGKYVELRCDPISGHTALYWYRQSLGQGPEFLIYFQGTGAADDSGLPNDRFFAVRPEGSVSTLKIQRTERGDSAVYLCASSPRDRGGNTEAFFGQGTRLTVV.

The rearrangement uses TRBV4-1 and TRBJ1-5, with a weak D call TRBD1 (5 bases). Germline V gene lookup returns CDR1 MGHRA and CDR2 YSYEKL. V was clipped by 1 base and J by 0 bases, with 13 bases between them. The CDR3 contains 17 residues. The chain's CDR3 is CASSQGWQGLSNQPQHF. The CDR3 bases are TGCGCCAGCAGCCAAGGATGGCAGGGCCTTAGCAATCAGCCCCAGCATTTT.